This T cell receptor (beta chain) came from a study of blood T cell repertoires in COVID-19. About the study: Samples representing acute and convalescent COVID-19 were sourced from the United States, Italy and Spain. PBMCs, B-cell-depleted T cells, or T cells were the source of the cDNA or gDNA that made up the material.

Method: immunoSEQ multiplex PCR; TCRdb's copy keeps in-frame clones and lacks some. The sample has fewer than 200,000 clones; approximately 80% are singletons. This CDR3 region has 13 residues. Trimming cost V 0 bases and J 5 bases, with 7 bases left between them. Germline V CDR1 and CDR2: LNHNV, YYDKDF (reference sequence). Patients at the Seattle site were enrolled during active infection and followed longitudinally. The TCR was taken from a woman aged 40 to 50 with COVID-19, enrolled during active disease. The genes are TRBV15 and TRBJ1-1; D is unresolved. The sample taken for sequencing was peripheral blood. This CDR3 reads CATSRDAGTEAFF. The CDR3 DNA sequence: TGTGCCACCAGCAGAGATGCGGGGACTGAAGCTTTCTTT.